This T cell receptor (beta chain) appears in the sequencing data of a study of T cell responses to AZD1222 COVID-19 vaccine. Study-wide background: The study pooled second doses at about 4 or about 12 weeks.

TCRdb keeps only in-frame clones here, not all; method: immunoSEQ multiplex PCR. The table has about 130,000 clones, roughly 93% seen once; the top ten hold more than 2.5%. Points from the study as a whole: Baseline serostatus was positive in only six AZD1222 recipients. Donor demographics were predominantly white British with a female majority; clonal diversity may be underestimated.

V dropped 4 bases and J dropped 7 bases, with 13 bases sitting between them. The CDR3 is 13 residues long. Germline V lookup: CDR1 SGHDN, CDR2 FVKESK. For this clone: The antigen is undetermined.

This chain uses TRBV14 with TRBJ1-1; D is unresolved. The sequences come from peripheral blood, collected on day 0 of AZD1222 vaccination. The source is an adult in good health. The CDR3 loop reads CASSPVVGHEAFF. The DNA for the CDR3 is TGTGCCAGCAGCCCCGTTGTGGGTCATGAAGCTTTCTTT.